This TCR beta chain was retrieved from a study of cytomegalovirus exposure and HLA in healthy donors. This clone was seen a single time. Donors were ostensibly healthy at sampling, although undocumented immune exposures were probable. This CDR3 comprises 15 residues. Germline V gene sequence: CDR1 MGHDK, CDR2 SYGVNS. Trimming took 6 bases from V and 8 from J, leaving 17 bases between them. Use of 60 Vbeta and 13 Jbeta primers characterized the PCR. Libraries were prepared by immunoSEQ multiplex PCR; TCRdb keeps only in-frame clonotypes and omits some of them. The data contain around 90,000 clones, over 60% of them seen just once; the ten biggest clones take up roughly 21%.

The J gene is TRBJ1-6, the V gene TRBV25-1; D is possibly TRBD1 (5 bases). This sequence was found in a woman aged 45-60 years in good health and CMV-seropositive. The source material was PBMCs. The CDR3 coding sequence is TGTGCCAGCAGCGCCAACTGGGCAGGGCATTCACCCCTCCACTTT. Its translation: CASSANWAGHSPLHF.